The present TCR beta chain was sequenced within a study of CD8 T cells in Susac syndrome. Study-level points and caveats: The study acknowledged a relatively small number of individuals in its TCR sequencing and HLA analysis.

Per the germline V gene, CDR1 is LGHNT and CDR2 is FRNRAP. The V gene lost 5 bases and the J gene lost 7 bases, with 19 bases spanning the gap. The CDR3 length is 15 residues. Random-hexamer reverse transcription was applied to roughly 0.45 to 1 ug RNA. The CDR3 of TCR beta was amplified by immunoSEQ multiplex PCR across 54 Vbeta and 13 Jbeta. Via MiXCR, TCRdb re-called the immunoSEQ multiplex PCR reads, giving one row per CDR3 protein. The sample has 80,000 to 90,000 distinct CDR3 sequences, roughly 93% seen once. Sequencing of TCR beta was undertaken in CD8+ and CD4+ T cells derived from blood. Remarks on this clonotype: Its cognate antigen is unknown.

The chain links TRBV12-5 to TRBJ2-3; D gene ambiguous. This sequence was found in a human donor in good health. The source material was CD8+ T cells from PBMCs. The chain's CDR3 is CASGLDQQAAYTQYF. In DNA form, the CDR3 reads TGTGCTAGTGGTCTGGACCAGCAAGCCGCGTATACGCAGTATTTT.